This entry describes one T cell receptor (beta chain). TCRdb's table, derived via immunoSEQ multiplex PCR, lists solely in-frame clones and lacks some. The sample consists of fewer than 600,000 clones, roughly 90% of them appearing once. The data derive from a study of blood T cell repertoires in COVID-19. Overall study: The cDNA or gDNA used as material had been derived from T cells, B-cell-depleted T cells, or PBMCs.

Per the germline V gene, CDR1 is SGHRS and CDR2 is YFSETQ. V dropped 0 bases and J dropped 0 bases, with 13 bases sitting between them. This CDR3 has 18 amino acids. Participant ages covered about 18 to 95 years across 20 to 25 US areas. Input material: PBMCs or T cells enriched from blood (not recorded which). V and J are TRBV5-1 and TRBJ2-6; D may be TRBD2 (6 bases). The TCR comes from a woman aged 40 to 49 who had recovered from COVID-19. The CDR3 is CASSLAGGPRSGANVLTF. The CDR3 nucleotides are TGCGCCAGCAGCTTGGCCGGAGGGCCCCGCTCTGGGGCCAACGTCCTGACTTTC.